This TCR beta chain emerged from a study of blood T cell repertoires in COVID-19. The germline V gene encodes CDR1 SEHNR and CDR2 FQNEAQ (reference sequence). This CDR3 spans 13 amino acids. V lost 8 bases, J lost 10 bases, and 15 bases lay in between. In the study's own analysis: Reference gene primers were amplified, and this amplification served to estimate nucleated cell counts. TCRdb's table, derived via immunoSEQ multiplex PCR, lists solely in-frame clones and lacks some. V and J calls and clone size come straight from that table; D and trimming were deduced from the DNA. The sample gives around 220,000 clones, roughly 80% of which show up once; roughly 8.2% is in the top ten.

The chain carries TRBV7-9 and TRBJ1-6; possible D gene TRBD1, 5 bases. Sequencing was performed on peripheral blood. This receptor was identified in an elderly woman with COVID-19, enrolled during active disease. CDR3 in DNA: TGTGCCAGCGGGCAGGGCGTCGGGTCACCCCTCCACTTT. It encodes CASGQGVGSPLHF.